A selection of T cell receptor beta chains follows, all from one sample in a study of blood T cell repertoires in COVID-19. TCRdb's copy holds only in-frame clones and misses some; the assay was immunoSEQ multiplex PCR. The sample includes roughly 200,000 clones, more than 70% of them seen just once. The sequencing input was peripheral blood. These receptors came from an elderly woman with active or convalescent COVID-19. Each CDR3 is given with its conserved first and last residue. A D gene is named only where the DNA matches it firmly. The size field is filled for only some rows; it gives once, few, many or a size class.

v_call,d_call,j_call,clone_size,cdr3_nt,cdr3_aa
TRBV28,NA,TRBJ2-7,once,TGTGCCAGCAGTTTTGGGCTAGCGTGGGAGCAGTACTTC,CASSFGLAWEQYF
TRBV5-1,NA,TRBJ2-3,NA,TGCGCCAGCAGTTGGGACATCACAGATACGCAGTATTTT,CASSWDITDTQYF
TRBV5-1,TRBD1,TRBJ2-2,NA,TGCGCCAGCAGCTGGGGACAGGGGGCCGGGGAGCTGTTTTTT,CASSWGQGAGELFF
TRBV12-3/TRBV12-4,NA,TRBJ1-2,NA,TGTGCCAGCAGGCCGGGGGGCGGGGGCTACACCTTC,CASRPGGGGYTF
TRBV6-5,TRBD2,TRBJ2-5,once,TGTGCCAGCCGGCGGGGGGGCCAAGAGACCCAGTACTTC,CASRRGGQETQYF
TRBV27,NA,TRBJ2-7,NA,TGTGCCGCAGGAAAGCAGGGGAATTTCGAGCAGTACTTC,CAAGKQGNFEQYF
TRBV28,NA,TRBJ2-7,NA,TGTGCCAGCAATCGGCGGGGACTTACCTACGAGCAGTACTTC,CASNRRGLTYEQYF
TRBV27,TRBD2,TRBJ2-1,NA,TGTGCCAGCACAATTTTAGCGGGGGGGCAAAATGAGCAGTTCTTC,CASTILAGGQNEQFF
TRBV6-5,TRBD1,TRBJ1-1,NA,TGTGCCAGCAGGGGGACAGGGGGTCGTAGCACTGAAGCTTTCTTT,CASRGTGGRSTEAFF
TRBV6-1,NA,TRBJ1-2,NA,TGTGCCAGCAGGGAAGCAGGAGGCTATGGCTACACCTTC,CASREAGGYGYTF
TRBV5-4,NA,TRBJ2-7,NA,TGTGCCAGCAGCTTTCAGGGCTACGAGCAGTACTTC,CASSFQGYEQYF
TRBV5-4,TRBD1,TRBJ2-5,NA,TGTGCCAGCAGCTTGGCGGCAGGGGGCAAAGAGACCCAGTACTTC,CASSLAAGGKETQYF
TRBV6-5,NA,TRBJ1-2,NA,TGTGCCAGCTGGAGTCTGGGGGCGCTAAACTATGGCTACACCTTC,CASWSLGALNYGYTF
TRBV5-8,NA,TRBJ1-2,NA,TGTGCCAGCAGCTTGACAGTCGACTATGGCTACACCTTC,CASSLTVDYGYTF
TRBV24-1,TRBD1,TRBJ2-3,NA,TGTGCCACCAGTGCCCCGACAGGGGCCACAGATACGCAGTATTTT,CATSAPTGATDTQYF
TRBV7-2,NA,TRBJ1-2,NA,TGTGCCAGCAGCTTAAGGGTCGGCAGGGGCCATGGCTACACCTTC,CASSLRVGRGHGYTF
TRBV29-1,NA,TRBJ2-3,NA,TGCAGCGTTCGTGGGGCTGGAACAGATACGCAGTATTTT,CSVRGAGTDTQYF
TRBV6-5,TRBD1,TRBJ2-7,NA,TGTGCCGCCCGGACAGGGGAAAGCTACGAGCAGTACTTC,CAARTGESYEQYF
TRBV4-2,TRBD2,TRBJ2-5,NA,TGTGCCAGCAGCCAAGAATGGCGGGGGGGCCCAGAGACCCAGTACTTC,CASSQEWRGGPETQYF
TRBV28,TRBD1,TRBJ1-6,NA,TGTGCCAGCAGTTCCCACGACAGGGTCCCCTATAATTCACCCCTCCACTTT,CASSSHDRVPYNSPLHF
TRBV9,NA,TRBJ1-4,few,TGTGCCAGCAGCGTCTTGAGGCGAACTAATGAAAAACTGTTTTTT,CASSVLRRTNEKLFF
TRBV7-9,TRBD1,TRBJ1-6,NA,TGTGCCGAGCCTGCCGACAGGGGGCTCGGTTCACCCCTCCACTTT,CAEPADRGLGSPLHF
TRBV4-2,NA,TRBJ2-1,NA,TGTGCCAGCAGCCAAGACGGGGTAACCTACAATGAGCAGTTCTTC,CASSQDGVTYNEQFF
TRBV9,TRBD1,TRBJ1-6,NA,TGTGCCAGCAGCGGTGGACAGGGTTATTCACCCCTCCACTTT,CASSGGQGYSPLHF
TRBV5-1,TRBD1,TRBJ1-2,NA,TGCGCCAGCAGCCCCGGCCCGGACAGGGACCATGGCTACACCTTC,CASSPGPDRDHGYTF
TRBV4-2,TRBD2,TRBJ2-1,few,TGTGCCAGCAGCCAAGAAGCGGGGGGGGTAGCGAATGAGCAGTTCTTC,CASSQEAGGVANEQFF
TRBV28,NA,TRBJ1-2,once,TGTGCCAGCAGTTTGCAGGTCTATGGCTACACCTTC,CASSLQVYGYTF
TRBV5-1,TRBD2,TRBJ2-5,few,TGCGCCAGCAGCCCCAGGACTAGCGGGGCACAAGAGACCCAGTACTTC,CASSPRTSGAQETQYF
TRBV3-1/TRBV3-2,NA,TRBJ1-1,once,TGTGCCAGCAGCCCGATGACGGGGAACACTGAAGCTTTCTTT,CASSPMTGNTEAFF
TRBV18,NA,TRBJ2-3,NA,TGTGCCAGCTCACCACCTTCCGCAGATACGCAGTATTTT,CASSPPSADTQYF